The 30 T cell receptor beta chains presented below share a single source sample, sequenced in a study of identical twins. Using its own MiXCR run on the 5' RACE reads, TCRdb lists one record per CDR3 protein. The data show approximately 1.8 million distinct CDR3 sequences, less than 35% seen once. Sequenced input: cord blood. The receptor set was obtained from a newborn girl in good health.

This clonotype was counted between two and nine times. V is TRBV7-2 and J is TRBJ2-1, with TRBD2 identical over 8 bases. CDR3 length: 15 residues. Germline CDR1 reads SGHTA; CDR2 reads FQGNSA. J was trimmed by 4 bases and V by 5 bases; bases with no gene match: 7. As DNA, the CDR3 is TGTGCCAGCAGCCCCAATAGCGGGATGTACAATGAGCAGTTCTTC. The encoded protein is CASSPNSGMYNEQFF.

A single count supports this clonotype. CDR3 in DNA: TGTGCCAGCAGCTTACTAGCGGGAAGCGTCACCGGGGAGCTGTTTTTT. It encodes CASSLLAGSVTGELFF. V and J are TRBV7-6 and TRBJ2-2, with TRBD2 identical over 9 bases. CDR1 is SGHVS and CDR2 is FNYEAQ in the germline V gene. Trimming at V came to 2 bases and at J to 4 bases, leaving 5 bases not matched to a gene. The CDR3 spans 16 residues.

V gene TRBV20-1 combines with J gene TRBJ1-2; D not certain. V was trimmed by 0 bases and J by 8 bases, leaving 10 bases between them. The CDR3 runs to 12 residues. Germline loops: CDR1 DFQATT, CDR2 SNEGSKA (reference sequence). This CDR3 reads CSARDLGGGYTF. CDR3 coding DNA: TGCAGTGCTAGAGATCTTGGAGGGGGCTACACCTTC.

This clonotype occurred a few times. The chain recombines TRBV19 with TRBJ2-7, with D unresolved. The CDR3 length is 15 residues. Germline V CDR1 and CDR2: LNHDA, SQIVND (reference sequence). Trimming took off 4 bases at V and 1 base at J, with 14 bases between the two ends. DNA of the CDR3: TGTGCCAGTAGTAACCTGGACGGCCGTTCCTACGAGCAGTACTTC. As protein: CASSNLDGRSYEQYF.

This chain joins TRBV20-1 and TRBJ2-2; 11 nucleotides match TRBD2. Per the germline V gene, CDR1 is DFQATT and CDR2 is SNEGSKA (reference sequence). CDR3 length: 17 amino acids. V lost 6 bases and J lost 0; bases outside the gene matches: 9. The CDR3 DNA follows: TGCAGTGCGGAAACTAGCGGGGGTCACACGAACACCGGGGAGCTGTTTTTT. It codes for CSAETSGGHTNTGELFF.

V and J are TRBV20-1 and TRBJ2-5; D not certain. V lost 0 bases and J lost 1, with 12 bases in between. The V gene's germline CDR1 is DFQATT and CDR2 SNEGSKA (reference sequence). This CDR3 spans 15 amino acids. CDR3 DNA: TGCAGTGCTAGAGAGGCATCGACGCCCCAAGAGACCCAGTACTTC. Protein product: CSAREASTPQETQYF.

This clonotype was detected only once. The CDR3 carries no conserved terminal phenylalanine or tryptophan, so it likely arises from a read error. This chain joins TRBV20-1 and TRBJ2-7; D possibly corresponds to TRBD2 (6 bases). This CDR3 is 15 amino acids long. Trimming took 6 bases from V and 3 from J, leaving 21 bases between them. Per the germline V gene, CDR1 is DFQATT and CDR2 is SNEGSKA (reference sequence). The CDR3 sequence is CSAARERHYIYEQYL. The CDR3 nucleotides are TGCAGTGCGGCCCGGGAGCGTCACTATATCTACGAGCAGTACTTA.

In its sample, this clonotype was seen a few times. The genes are TRBV20-1 and TRBJ2-1; D not certain. V lost 4 bases and J lost 2, with 12 bases in between. The length of the CDR3 is 14 residues. CDR1 and CDR2 from the germline V gene are DFQATT and SNEGSKA (reference sequence). DNA of the CDR3: TGCAGTGCTAAGCAGGTACTGGCCTACAATGAGCAGTTCTTC. Residues: CSAKQVLAYNEQFF.

The chain has TRBV7-2 and TRBJ1-3; D gene unclear. Germline CDR1 and CDR2: SGHTA and FQGNSA. Trimming took off 3 bases at V and 0 bases at J, with 12 bases between the two ends. This CDR3 comprises 16 residues. DNA of the CDR3: TGTGCCAGCAGCTTGAATAGGGCAGGCTCTGGAAACACCATATATTTT. It codes for CASSLNRAGSGNTIYF.

The rearrangement links TRBV4-1 to TRBJ2-1; 7 positions agree with TRBD2. TRBJ2-7 matches the DNA end more closely, so the J call is doubtful. CDR3 length: 16 residues. Per germline, CDR1 MGHRA and CDR2 YSYEKL. CDR3 residues: CASSQDIQRGYNEQYF. CDR3 DNA sequence: TGCGCCAGCAGCCAAGATATCCAGCGGGGTTACAATGAGCAGTACTTC.

In this sample, this clonotype turned up a few times. The chain combines TRBV7-2 with TRBJ2-1; 8 nucleotides agree with TRBD2. The J call may be incorrect, as the DNA end agrees better with TRBJ2-7. The germline CDR1 and CDR2 sequences are SGHTA and FQGNSA. The CDR3 extends over 15 amino acids. For the CDR3, the DNA is TGTGCCAGCAGCTTAGCGGGGACTAGTTACAATGAGCAGTACTTC. Amino acid sequence: CASSLAGTSYNEQYF.

V gene TRBV24-1 combines with J gene TRBJ2-3; 9 nucleotides match TRBD2. V dropped 4 bases and J dropped 4; count of bases not matched to a gene: 17. The CDR3 runs 19 residues. Germline CDR1 is KGHDR and CDR2 is SFDVKD. The CDR3 region is CATSEAGLLAGTLPDTQYF. CDR3 coding DNA: TGTGCCACCAGTGAGGCCGGTTTGCTAGCGGGGACTCTCCCAGATACGCAGTATTTT.

J is TRBJ2-5 and V is TRBV7-9, with 7 bases that match TRBD2. V trimming: 1 base; J trimming: 11 bases; junction bases outside the gene matches: 16. This CDR3 comprises 16 residues. Germline V gene sequence: CDR1 SEHNR, CDR2 FQNEAQ (reference sequence). The CDR3 loop reads CASSLDVGGTQNEQYF. CDR3 DNA: TGTGCCAGCAGCTTAGATGTGGGAGGGACTCAGAATGAGCAGTACTTC.

The gene calls are TRBV4-2 and TRBJ1-2; possibly TRBD1 for D (5 bases). Germline V lookup: CDR1 LGHNA, CDR2 YNFKEQ. The ends were cut back, 4 bases at V and 10 bases at J, with 22 bases in the middle. The CDR3 runs 15 residues. The CDR3 protein is CASSPSRRGLNDYTF. The CDR3 region has the DNA TGTGCCAGCAGCCCTAGCAGGAGGGGACTGAATGACTACACCTTC.

This clonotype was seen a handful of times. The genes are TRBV20-1 and TRBJ2-5; a possible D gene is TRBD1 (6 bases). V was trimmed by 0 bases and J by 2 bases, leaving 10 bases between them. The germline gives CDR1 DFQATT, CDR2 SNEGSKA (reference sequence). The CDR3 length is 14 residues. This CDR3 reads CSARDLTGQETQYF. CDR3 in DNA: TGCAGTGCTAGAGATCTGACAGGACAAGAGACCCAGTACTTC.

This chain uses TRBV20-1 with TRBJ2-5; possible D gene TRBD1, 6 bases. Per germline, CDR1 DFQATT and CDR2 SNEGSKA (reference sequence). The CDR3 runs 15 residues. V lost 6 bases, J lost 11 bases, and 28 bases lay in between. CDR3 sequence reads: CSASTTGKSYNEQYF. The CDR3 DNA reads as TGCAGTGCCAGTACAACAGGGAAGAGCTACAATGAGCAGTACTTC.

This clonotype was counted a few times. The chain is built from TRBV25-1 and TRBJ1-4, with a possible D match to TRBD1 (6 bases). V lost 3 bases, J lost 0 bases, and 11 bases lay in between. The CDR3 runs 16 residues. From germline, CDR1 is MGHDK and CDR2 SYGVNS. CDR3 region: CASSDWTAATNEKLFF. CDR3 DNA: TGTGCCAGCAGTGACTGGACAGCTGCAACTAATGAAAAACTGTTTTTT.

This clonotype was counted ten times or more. The chain employs TRBV25-1 and TRBJ2-7; D is perhaps TRBD2 (6 bases). The CDR3 extends over 11 amino acids. Germline CDR1 is MGHDK and CDR2 is SYGVNS. V was trimmed by 3 bases and J by 12 bases, leaving 12 bases between them. Here the CDR3 DNA reads TGTGCCAGCAGTGATGGGAGGTTGGGGTACTTC. Translated: CASSDGRLGYF.

The rearrangement uses TRBV20-1 and TRBJ2-5; the D gene is possibly TRBD2 (5 bases). Germline lookup yields CDR1 DFQATT and CDR2 SNEGSKA (reference sequence). The V end lost 3 bases, the J end lost 5 bases, and 10 bases lay between the germline ends. This CDR3 has 12 amino acids. The chain's CDR3 is CSARRVGETQYF. CDR3 DNA sequence: TGCAGTGCTAGGAGGGTGGGGGAGACCCAGTACTTC.

The V and J genes are TRBV7-2 and TRBJ1-4; no reliable D call. This CDR3 is built from 14 residues. V lost 2 bases and J lost 8, with 12 bases in between. Germline V gene sequence: CDR1 SGHTA, CDR2 FQGNSA. As DNA, the CDR3 is TGTGCCAGCAGCTTAACTAGGGAGCGGGAAAAACTGTTTTTT. Protein product: CASSLTREREKLFF.

This clonotype was detected ten times or more. The J gene is TRBJ2-1, the V gene TRBV27, with TRBD1 matching over 7 bases. The CDR3 totals 11 residues. CDR1 MNHEY and CDR2 SMNVEV come from the germline V gene (reference sequence). The V gene end was trimmed by 9 bases and the J gene end by 9 bases; junction bases not matched to a gene: 5. The CDR3 here is CASSHRGEQFF. As DNA, the CDR3 is TGTGCCAGTAGCCACAGGGGTGAGCAGTTCTTC.

This chain uses TRBV10-3 with TRBJ1-1; a possible D gene is TRBD1 (5 bases). The germline gives CDR1 ENHRY, CDR2 SYGVKD. This CDR3 has 14 amino acids. Deletions cut 5 bases from V and 0 bases from J, with 10 bases between. The CDR3 here is CAISPTGMNTEAFF. The CDR3 DNA is TGTGCCATCAGTCCAACAGGAATGAACACTGAAGCTTTCTTT.

This clonotype has a handful of counts. CDR3 nucleotide sequence: TGTGCCAGCAGCGAGGACAGGATTAGCAATCAGCCCCAGCATTTT. It specifies CASSEDRISNQPQHF. The rearrangement uses TRBV2 and TRBJ1-5; 7 bases match TRBD1. CDR3 size: 15 residues. After removal of 6 bases from V and 0 bases from J, the junction contained 5 bases not matched to a gene. Germline CDR1 and CDR2: SNHLY and FYNNEI.

The V and J genes are TRBV20-1 and TRBJ2-7; D might be TRBD2 (6 bases). Germline loops: CDR1 DFQATT, CDR2 SNEGSKA (reference sequence). V lost 3 bases to trimming and J lost 0 bases, with 9 bases between them. This CDR3 is 13 amino acids long. The CDR3 loop is CSAREGNSYEQYF. The CDR3 region has the DNA TGCAGTGCTAGGGAGGGGAACTCCTACGAGCAGTACTTC.

This clonotype was seen more than once but under ten times. As DNA, the CDR3 is TGCGCCAGCAGCCAAGTAGTACTAGCGAGCTCCTACGAGCAGTACTTC. Its translation is CASSQVVLASSYEQYF. This chain joins TRBV4-1 and TRBJ2-7; TRBD2 matches 7 bases. Germline CDR1 MGHRA, CDR2 YSYEKL. The V segment lost 1 base and the J segment 0 bases; nucleotides outside the gene matches: 6. CDR3 size: 16 residues.

The CDR3 is CATSDFVHSRQYF. The CDR3 coding sequence is TGTGCCACCAGTGACTTCGTCCACAGTAGGCAGTACTTC. The chain employs TRBV24-1 and TRBJ2-7; D is unresolved. From germline, CDR1 is KGHDR and CDR2 SFDVKD. The CDR3 spans 13 residues. V was clipped by 4 bases and J by 9 bases, with 15 bases between them.

The CDR3 DNA is TGTGCCAGCAGTGTCGGGACAGGGGGCATCGCCTACGAGCAGTACTTC. Protein: CASSVGTGGIAYEQYF. The chain links TRBV2 to TRBJ2-7, with 12 bases lining up with TRBD1. CDR3 size: 16 residues. In germline, CDR1 is SNHLY, CDR2 FYNNEI. V trimming: 4 bases; J trimming: 2 bases; junction bases outside the gene matches: 6.

This chain connects TRBV11-2 to TRBJ2-2; 8 bases match TRBD1. Germline V gene lookup returns CDR1 SGHAT and CDR2 FQNNGV. The CDR3 is 15 amino acids. V lost 4 bases, J lost 5 bases, and 6 bases stayed unmatched. As DNA, the CDR3 is TGTGCCAGCAGCTATACAGGGGGAGGAACCGGGGAGCTGTTTTTT. Translated, it gives CASSYTGGGTGELFF.

This clonotype was observed a handful of times. The V gene is TRBV4-1, the J gene TRBJ2-1; 14 nucleotides align to TRBD2. Germline V gene lookup returns CDR1 MGHRA and CDR2 YSYEKL. The V segment lost 2 bases and the J segment 9 bases; nucleotides outside the gene matches: 6. The CDR3 consists of 16 residues. Here the CDR3 reads CASSQNRLAGGGEQFF. The CDR3 bases are TGCGCCAGCAGCCAAAATCGACTAGCGGGAGGGGGTGAGCAGTTCTTC.

This clonotype was observed once. A much larger clonotype is one base distant, so this may be a read error. V gene TRBV25-1 combines with J gene TRBJ2-1; 9 nucleotides align to TRBD2. The CDR3 runs to 18 residues. Per the germline V gene, CDR1 is MGHDK and CDR2 is SYGVNS. The CDR3 nucleotides are TGTGCCGGCAGGTCAAGTGGGTCTAGCGGGGCAAACTACAATGAGCAGTTCTTC. Translating it yields CAGRSSGSSGANYNEQFF.